This paragraph covers one T cell receptor (beta chain) sequence. This clonotype has at least ten counts. No cognate antigen has been identified for it. There are no base qualities to consult, and no much larger clone falls within one base. The sample originates from a study of CD8 T cells in ankylosing spondylitis (dated by TCRdb to 2015 to 2018). Some background on the complete study: The study set out to find disease-linked TCR variants by profiling T cell receptor beta repertoires in ankylosing spondylitis patients and healthy donors. Samples of peripheral blood were taken, and for ankylosing spondylitis patients, synovial fluid was collected as well. In total, the full study cohort was made up of about 99 healthy donors and 25 to 30 ankylosing spondylitis patients. What the research found in general, with its limitations: A TCR beta motif made up of under ten highly homologous amino acid variants appeared to be characteristic of blood from ankylosing spondylitis patients. According to the report, matched synovial fluid samples from ankylosing spondylitis patients were significantly enriched for the disease-linked clones. Some of the motif variants had been reported before in the synovial fluid and blood of reactive arthritis patients, a finding that suggests common disease-initiation mechanisms. The disease-linked clones had a CD8+ phenotype and were found at relatively low frequencies in peripheral blood.

The V end gives up 6 bases and the J end 5 bases, leaving 12 bases in the junction not matched to a gene. The CDR3 has 16 amino acids, counting the end cysteine and phenylalanine. Kept here is only the CDR3 DNA, which spans 48 bases and is read in frame from base 1. The germline V gene encodes CDR1 SGHRS and CDR2 YFSETQ. This sample was sequenced with an Illumina HiSeq 2500. Quantitative 5'-RACE with molecular barcodes was the method used to prepare the TCR beta libraries. From the authors' description of their analysis: A new computational method based on a probabilistic model of VDJ rearrangement was used to identify disease-linked TCR variants. TCRdb took the public reads, trimmed them with fastp at Q25, ran MiXCR for clone calling and kept in-frame beta chains. Each entry is one CDR3 protein sequence, shown with its most common DNA and genes. The V and J calls here are based on TCRdb, not the publication. The sample table lists 200,000 to 300,000 distinct CDR3 sequences, about 11% of them with a count of one. The top ten hold 6% to 7.5% of the sample.

What was sequenced was blood, either unsorted or a sorted T cell fraction (not recorded which). The sequence was collected from a male donor with ankylosing spondylitis or in good health (not recorded which). Recombination connected TRBV5-1 to TRBJ2-1, with 9 bases aligning to TRBD2. The DNA is TGCGCCAGCACCAAAGCCCCAGCGGGGGGTCACAATGAGCAGTTCTTC. Its protein reads: CASTKAPAGGHNEQFF.